This TCR beta chain was recorded in a study of human T cells and chemical hapten exposure. As for time point: patch test 2, 6 weeks after DPC sensitization. The treatment: therapeutic diphenylcyclopropenone sensitization with weekly scalp DPC. It was unfractionated whole blood from which total RNA was extracted. This clonotype has just a few counts. TCRdb called the RACE reads again in MiXCR, with one record for every CDR3 protein. The repertoire holds about 85,000 distinct CDR3 sequences, with around 10% as singletons. Source: whole blood, taken in connection with sensitization to the hapten diphenylcyclopropenone (DPC). The receptor's source is a man aged 18 to 30 with alopecia areata. Some clones in this sample may be carry-over from other donors' samples.

The CDR3 spells CASSPTTANTGELFF. As DNA, the CDR3 is TGTGCCAGCTCACCTACGACAGCTAACACCGGGGAGCTGTTTTTT. V and J are TRBV18 and TRBJ2-2; perhaps TRBD1 as D (5 bases). CDR1 and CDR2 from the germline V gene are KGHSH and LQKENI. Between the trimmed V and J ends, which lost 3 bases and 2 bases, there was a span of 10 bases. The CDR3 covers 15 residues.